This T cell receptor (beta chain) originates from a study of blood T cell repertoires in COVID-19. Study details: Sources were T cells, B-cell-depleted T cells, or PBMCs; the material itself was cDNA or gDNA.

Measured with immunoSEQ multiplex PCR; TCRdb has only the in-frame clones, and not every one. The repertoire holds 130,000 to 150,000 clones, about four fifths seen once, with about 7% in the top ten. The V segment lost 3 bases and the J segment 2 bases; nucleotides outside the gene matches: 6. The germline V gene has CDR1 PRHDT and CDR2 FYEKMQ (reference sequence). The CDR3 has 16 residues. The sample consisted of peripheral blood. The chain combines TRBV13 with TRBJ2-1; 8 positions agree with TRBD2. This sequence originates from a human donor in a cohort sampled during active COVID-19. The CDR3 region is CASSFGRGITYNEQFF. The CDR3 nucleotides are TGTGCCAGCAGCTTCGGGAGGGGGATCACCTACAATGAGCAGTTCTTC.